This passage covers 7 T cell receptor beta chains from one sample sequenced in a study of cytomegalovirus exposure and HLA in healthy donors. Primers included in the PCR were 60 Vbeta and 13 Jbeta primers. Sequencing used immunoSEQ multiplex PCR; TCRdb keeps in-frame clones, though not all of them. Of some 170,000 clones listed, roughly four fifths are singletons. The source material was PBMCs. The source of these receptors is a man in his fifties or sixties in good health and CMV-seropositive.

The genes are TRBV11-1 and TRBJ2-6, with D unclear. Trimming cost V 4 bases and J 0 bases, with 7 bases left between them. From germline, CDR1 is SGHAT and CDR2 FQDESV (reference sequence). The CDR3 is made up of 15 amino acids. The CDR3 DNA reads as TGTGCCAGCAGCTCTGTATACTCTGGGGCCAACGTCCTGACTTTC. Amino acid sequence: CASSSVYSGANVLTF.

This chain uses TRBV27 with TRBJ1-6; tentatively, D is TRBD1 (6 bases). The germline V gene has CDR1 MNHEY and CDR2 SMNVEV (reference sequence). Deletions cut 5 bases from V and 3 bases from J, with 14 bases between. The CDR3 loop spans 16 amino acids. As DNA, the CDR3 is TGTGCCAGCAGTGCCCCCGGACAGATCTATAATTCACCCCTCCACTTT. Encoded protein: CASSAPGQIYNSPLHF.

The chain carries TRBV5-1 and TRBJ1-6; weak D call: TRBD1 (6 bases). V was trimmed by 0 bases and J by 12 bases, leaving 13 bases between them. The CDR3 totals 14 residues. The germline V gene encodes CDR1 SGHRS and CDR2 YFSETQ. As DNA, the CDR3 is TGCGCCAGCAGCTTGGCAGGGGTCCAGGGACCCCTCCACTTT. The encoded protein is CASSLAGVQGPLHF.

This clone was observed once. The chain has TRBV2 and TRBJ2-2; D call uncertain. The CDR3 spans 15 residues. Looked up from germline, CDR1 is SNHLY and CDR2 is FYNNEI. V gave up 2 bases and J gave up 9 bases, with 16 bases separating them. CDR3 in amino acids: CASSELTSLSRELFF. The CDR3 DNA is TGTGCCAGCAGTGAATTGACATCATTATCCAGGGAGCTGTTTTTT. The complete variable domain, with remaining parts taken from reference TRBV2 and TRBJ2-2, reads EPEVTQTPSHQVTQMGQEVILRCVPISNHLYFYWYRQILGQKVEFLVSFYNNEISEKSEIFDDQFSVERPDGSNFTLKIRSTKLEDSAMYFCASSELTSLSRELFFGEGSRLTVL.

V usage is TRBV27 and J usage is TRBJ2-3, with D tentatively TRBD1 (6 bases). The germline CDR1 and CDR2 sequences are MNHEY and SMNVEV (reference sequence). Between the trimmed V and J ends, which lost 7 bases and 9 bases, there was a span of 11 bases. This CDR3 contains 11 residues. As DNA, the CDR3 is TGTGCCAGCATCAGAGGGGGAACGCAGTATTTT. This encodes CASIRGGTQYF.

The chain recombines TRBV29-1 with TRBJ2-1; no definite D call. The CDR3 spans 12 residues. Per the germline V gene, CDR1 is SQVTM and CDR2 is ANQGSEA. V was clipped by 3 bases and J by 4 bases, with 7 bases between them. The CDR3 is CSVEPSYNEQFF. The CDR3 coding sequence is TGCAGCGTTGAGCCCAGTTACAATGAGCAGTTCTTC.

This chain uses TRBV4-3 with TRBJ2-3, with D possibly being TRBD2 (6 bases). V was cut by 0 bases and J by 1 base, with 14 bases left in between. This CDR3 is 17 amino acids long. From germline, CDR1 is LGHNA and CDR2 YSLEER. The CDR3 region is CASSQDGEVVGTDTQYF. The CDR3 DNA reads TGCGCCAGCAGCCAAGACGGGGAGGTTGTAGGCACAGATACGCAGTATTTT.